These 23 T cell receptor beta chains came from one sample sequenced in a study of neurological immune-mediated disorders. TCRdb reanalysed the 5' RACE reads using MiXCR and keeps one entry per CDR3 protein. This repertoire shows tens of thousands of distinct CDR3 sequences, approximately 4.1% found once; its top ten account for about 23%. The material sequenced was CD4+ T cells from blood. The receptor set was obtained from a woman aged 35 to 49 in good health.

This clonotype has ten or more counts. The V gene is TRBV6-5, the J gene TRBJ2-1; a possible D gene is TRBD1 (5 bases). CDR1 and CDR2 (germline): MNHEY, SVGAGI. The CDR3 extends over 16 amino acids. V lost 6 bases to trimming and J lost 4 bases, with 19 bases between them. The CDR3 reads CASRPAGLGAYNEQFF. The CDR3 DNA is TGTGCCAGCAGGCCGGCCGGCTTAGGGGCTTACAATGAGCAGTTCTTC.

This clonotype occurred many times. The chain has TRBV5-1 and TRBJ2-1; D is perhaps TRBD1 or TRBD2 (5 bases each). V was shortened by 4 bases and J by 3 bases, with 17 bases between the two germline ends. The CDR3 runs 16 residues. Germline lookup yields CDR1 SGHRS and CDR2 YFSETQ. The CDR3 sequence: CASSLDGATGYNEQFF. The DNA for the CDR3 is TGCGCCAGCAGCCTAGACGGGGCCACGGGCTACAATGAGCAGTTCTTC.

This clonotype appeared many times. The chain carries TRBV28 and TRBJ2-1, with TRBD2 matching 12 bases. Germline loops: CDR1 MDHEN, CDR2 SYDVKM. V dropped 6 bases and J dropped 6; count of bases not matched to a gene: 3. CDR3 size: 14 residues. The CDR3 protein is CASSPSGRANEQFF. The CDR3 DNA sequence: TGTGCCAGCAGCCCTAGCGGGAGGGCCAATGAGCAGTTCTTC.

This clonotype was found many times. The gene calls are TRBV6-6 and TRBJ1-6, with 11 bases identical to TRBD1. Per germline, CDR1 MNHNY and CDR2 SVGAGI (reference sequence). The CDR3 runs 15 residues. With V trimmed by 6 bases and J by 14 bases, 12 bases remained unmatched. CDR3 residues: CASSDRDRGTATLHF. In DNA form, the CDR3 reads TGTGCCAGCAGCGACCGGGACAGGGGGACGGCCACCCTCCACTTT.

This clonotype was seen at least ten times. V and J are TRBV7-8 and TRBJ1-6, with TRBD1 matching 9 bases. Unmatched junction bases numbered 9, after V lost 5 bases and J lost 10 bases. The length of the CDR3 is 15 residues. The germline CDR1 and CDR2 sequences are SGHVS and FQNEAQ. The CDR3 region is CASSLGQGIGSPLHF. CDR3 nucleotides: TGTGCCAGCAGCCTGGGACAGGGAATAGGATCACCCCTCCACTTT.

This clonotype has a count of ten or more. The chain couples TRBV7-2 to TRBJ2-2, with a weak D call TRBD2 (6 bases). The CDR3 sequence is 15 residues long. V gave up 5 bases and J gave up 5 bases, with 15 bases separating them. CDR1 is SGHTA and CDR2 is FQGNSA in the germline V gene. This chain's CDR3 is CASSPGSFGTGELFF. The CDR3 nucleotides read TGTGCCAGCAGCCCCGGGAGTTTTGGAACCGGGGAGCTGTTTTTT.

This clonotype was detected ten times or more. The chain is built from TRBV9 and TRBJ2-3, with D tentatively TRBD1 (6 bases). The V and J ends lost 0 bases and 3 bases respectively, with 11 bases between them. CDR1 is SGDLS and CDR2 is YYNGEE in the germline V gene. CDR3 length: 15 residues. For the CDR3, the DNA is TGTGCCAGCAGCGTAGGAGGAGACAGGACAGATACGCAGTATTTT. This encodes CASSVGGDRTDTQYF.

In this sample, this clonotype turned up many times. The chain is built from TRBV6-5 and TRBJ2-2; perhaps TRBD1 as D (6 bases). The CDR3 runs to 16 residues. The germline gives CDR1 MNHEY, CDR2 SVGAGI. The germline V and J ends were trimmed by 7 bases and 2 bases, with 17 bases remaining between them. The CDR3: CASKFMGAENTGELFF. The CDR3 bases are TGTGCCAGCAAATTCATGGGGGCGGAAAACACCGGGGAGCTGTTTTTT.

This clonotype has ten or more counts. CDR3 coding DNA: TGTGCCAGCAGACTCTCAGTCGGTTCTGGAAACACCATATATTTT. Translated: CASRLSVGSGNTIYF. The V and J genes are TRBV12-3 or TRBV12-4 and TRBJ1-3; D call uncertain. With 6 bases removed from V and 1 base from J, the gap between germline ends came to 13 bases. This CDR3 region has 15 residues.

This clonotype was picked up many times. The rearrangement joins TRBV20-1 to TRBJ2-1; maybe TRBD2 (5 bases). Trimming stripped 4 bases from V and 5 bases from J, with 15 bases between. From germline, CDR1 is DFQATT and CDR2 SNEGSKA (reference sequence). The CDR3 is made up of 14 amino acids. CDR3 nucleotides: TGCAGTGCTACGGTGAGGCTGCGGGACAATGAGCAGTTCTTC. Translated: CSATVRLRDNEQFF.

The sample holds many counts of this clonotype. The V call is TRBV6-2 or TRBV6-3, the J call TRBJ2-3; no reliable D call. Trimming removed 6 bases at V and 5 bases at J, with 6 bases between. This CDR3 contains 11 residues. Germline CDR1 MNHEY, CDR2 SVGEGT. The CDR3: CASRYLDTQYF. CDR3 coding DNA: TGTGCCAGCAGGTACCTAGATACGCAGTATTTT.

Ten or more counts support this clonotype. The chain employs TRBV20-1 and TRBJ2-7; D might be TRBD2 (8 bases). Trimming took off 6 bases at V and 4 bases at J, with 16 bases between the two ends. The CDR3 is 13 amino acids. Germline V gene lookup returns CDR1 DFQATT and CDR2 SNEGSKA (reference sequence). The DNA of the CDR3 is TGCAGTGCCGGGAGGGACAGTCCATACGAGCAGTACTTC. Translating it yields CSAGRDSPYEQYF.

This clonotype was counted at least ten times. The V and J genes are TRBV20-1 and TRBJ1-2, with 7 bases lining up with TRBD1. Germline V lookup: CDR1 DFQATT, CDR2 SNEGSKA (reference sequence). There are 12 residues in the CDR3. Unmatched junction bases numbered 5, after V lost 4 bases and J lost 6 bases. The CDR3 DNA reads TGCAGTGCTACCGACAGGGTGAATGGCTACACCTTC. The encoded protein is CSATDRVNGYTF.

This clonotype is classed as medium-sized (0.01 to 0.1%). This chain joins TRBV7-2 and TRBJ2-7; no definite D call. The CDR3 covers 13 residues. CDR1 is SGHTA, CDR2 FQGNSA, per germline. V was pared by 5 bases and J by 7 bases, with 15 bases between. The CDR3 region is CASSRPISIEQYF. In nucleotides, the CDR3 is TGTGCCAGCAGCCGACCTATCAGCATTGAGCAGTACTTC. The full variable domain, in which reference TRBV7-2 and TRBJ2-7 provide the parts outside the CDR3, is GAGVSQSPSNKVTEKGKDVELRCDPISGHTALYWYRQSLGQGLEFLIYFQGNSAPDKSGLPSDRFSAERTGGSVSTLTIQRTQQEDSAVYLCASSRPISIEQYFGPGTRLTVT.

This clonotype has ten or more counts. The chain has TRBV5-1 and TRBJ1-1, with D hard to call. The CDR3 totals 16 residues. Germline CDR1 reads SGHRS; CDR2 reads YFSETQ. The V end lost 0 bases, the J end lost 1 base, and 13 bases lay between the germline ends. The CDR3: CASSLGGGLSNTEAFF. For the CDR3, the DNA is TGCGCCAGCAGCTTGGGTGGTGGGTTGTCGAACACTGAAGCTTTCTTT. The full variable domain, in which reference TRBV5-1 and TRBJ1-1 provide the parts outside the CDR3, is KAGVTQTPRYLIKTRGQQVTLSCSPISGHRSVSWYQQTPGQGLQFLFEYFSETQRNKGNFPGRFSGRQFSNSRSEMNVSTLELGDSALYLCASSLGGGLSNTEAFFGQGTRLTVV.

This clonotype has at least ten counts. The V and J genes are TRBV3-1 and TRBJ1-4; D not resolved. V was cut by 4 bases and J by 3 bases, with 12 bases left in between. The CDR3 has 15 amino acids. The V gene's germline CDR1 is LGHDT and CDR2 YNNKEL (reference sequence). The CDR3 DNA reads TGTGCCAGCAGCCCCTTAAGAGGCCCTAATGAAAAACTGTTTTTT. It codes for CASSPLRGPNEKLFF.

The table lists this clonotype with many counts. This chain uses TRBV3-1 with TRBJ1-5; 9 nucleotides agree with TRBD1. The CDR3 length is 14 residues. The trim removed 1 base at V and 6 bases at J, leaving 1 base unmatched. CDR1 and CDR2 from the germline V gene are LGHDT and YNNKEL (reference sequence). The CDR3 reads CASSQGTGAQPQHF. CDR3 coding DNA: TGTGCCAGCAGCCAAGGGACAGGGGCTCAGCCCCAGCATTTT. Complete variable domain (other parts from reference TRBV3-1 and TRBJ1-5): DTAVSQTPKYLVTQMGNDKSIKCEQNLGHDTMYWYKQDSKKFLKIMFSYNNKELIINETVPNRFSPKSPDKAHLNLHINSLELGDSAVYFCASSQGTGAQPQHFGDGTRLSIL.

Many counts were recorded for this clonotype. The chain joins TRBV5-1 to TRBJ2-7; no reliable D call. The CDR3 is 13 residues long. The germline gives CDR1 SGHRS, CDR2 YFSETQ. With 7 bases removed from V and 0 bases from J, the gap between germline ends came to 11 bases. CDR3 sequence: CASSTRSSYEQYF. The CDR3 nucleotides read TGCGCCAGCTCGACCAGGAGCTCCTACGAGCAGTACTTC.

This clonotype was detected many times. The rearrangement uses TRBV5-1 and TRBJ2-1; D remains ambiguous. CDR3 length equals 14 residues. With 1 base removed from V and 6 bases from J, the gap between germline ends came to 11 bases. Germline V lookup: CDR1 SGHRS, CDR2 YFSETQ. The CDR3 sequence is CASSLMMSVNEQFF. CDR3 DNA: TGCGCCAGCAGCTTGATGATGAGCGTCAATGAGCAGTTCTTC. Looking up the rest from reference TRBV5-1 and TRBJ2-1 gives the full variable domain: KAGVTQTPRYLIKTRGQQVTLSCSPISGHRSVSWYQQTPGQGLQFLFEYFSETQRNKGNFPGRFSGRQFSNSRSEMNVSTLELGDSALYLCASSLMMSVNEQFFGPGTRLTVL.

This clonotype appeared a few times. The rearrangement joins TRBV5-6 to TRBJ2-3, with 7 bases aligning to TRBD2. The germline V gene encodes CDR1 SGHDT and CDR2 YYEEEE. The CDR3 totals 12 residues. The trim removed 7 bases at V and 4 bases at J, leaving 3 bases unmatched. The CDR3 bases are TGTGCCAGCCCAAGCGGGGCAGATACGCAGTATTTT. Protein sequence: CASPSGADTQYF.

This clonotype appeared many times. The rearrangement links TRBV5-5 to TRBJ2-7; no firm D call. The CDR3 has 14 residues. CDR1 is SGHKS and CDR2 is YYEKEE in the germline V gene (reference sequence). V lost 2 bases and J 2 bases, leaving 11 bases between the germline ends. The CDR3 coding sequence is TGTGCCAGCAGCTTTGTTAGGGTCCCCTACGAGCAGTACTTC. Protein: CASSFVRVPYEQYF.

This clonotype was seen at least ten times. The chain joins TRBV7-9 to TRBJ1-2; unclear D gene. The germline V gene encodes CDR1 SEHNR and CDR2 FQNEAQ (reference sequence). The CDR3 consists of 13 residues. Trimming left V 1 base short and J 8 bases short, with 11 bases between. CDR3 loop: CASSLEVERGYTF. The DNA for the CDR3 is TGTGCCAGCAGCTTAGAAGTTGAGCGGGGCTACACCTTC.

This clonotype was found many times. The chain is built from TRBV29-1 and TRBJ2-1; 15 nucleotides line up with TRBD2. Germline V gene sequence: CDR1 SQVTM, CDR2 ANQGSEA. The length of the CDR3 is 15 residues. V lost 7 bases and J lost 7; bases outside the gene matches: 8. This CDR3 is CSGGLAGGLSNEQFF. DNA for the CDR3: TGCAGCGGGGGACTAGCGGGAGGCCTTAGTAATGAGCAGTTCTTC.